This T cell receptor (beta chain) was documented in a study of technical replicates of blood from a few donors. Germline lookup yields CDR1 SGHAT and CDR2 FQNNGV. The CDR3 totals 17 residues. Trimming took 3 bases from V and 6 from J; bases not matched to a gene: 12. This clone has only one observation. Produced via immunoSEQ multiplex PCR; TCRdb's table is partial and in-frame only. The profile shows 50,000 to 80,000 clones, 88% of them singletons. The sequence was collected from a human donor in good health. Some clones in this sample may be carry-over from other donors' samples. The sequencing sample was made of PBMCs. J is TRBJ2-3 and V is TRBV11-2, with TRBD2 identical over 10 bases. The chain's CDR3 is CASSFSGSGGMGDTQYF. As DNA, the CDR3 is TGTGCCAGCAGCTTTTCGGGTAGCGGGGGGATGGGGGATACGCAGTATTTT.